This is a list of T cell receptor beta chains from one sample in a study of cytomegalovirus exposure and HLA in healthy donors. Sequenced by immunoSEQ multiplex PCR; TCRdb stores in-frame clones only, minus some. The profile shows 220,000 or so clones, roughly 70% of them singletons. The sequenced material came from PBMCs. The receptors shown here come from a woman between 25 and 40 years old in good health and CMV-seronegative. CDR3s include the opening cysteine and the closing phenylalanine or tryptophan. The order of the fields is J gene, clone size, D gene, V gene, CDR3 DNA, CDR3 protein. D genes are given only for firm matches. A row's size may be missing; if present it is once, few, many or a size class.

TRBJ2-1,once,TRBD2,TRBV6-1,TGTGCCAGCAGTGAAGTTCCTAGCGGGAGGCATGAGCAGTTCTTC,CASSEVPSGRHEQFF
TRBJ2-6,.,.,TRBV4-1,TGCGCCAGCAGCCAAGATTCAGGACAGATAGTACTCTCTGGGGCCAACGTCCTGACTTTC,CASSQDSGQIVLSGANVLTF
TRBJ2-7,.,TRBD1,TRBV14,TGTGCCAGCAGCAGGGGGCCCTACACTGAGCAGTACTTC,CASSRGPYTEQYF
TRBJ1-5,.,.,TRBV6-5,TGTGCCAGCAGCGGACGGGGTAATCAGCCCCAGCATTTT,CASSGRGNQPQHF
TRBJ1-6,.,TRBD1,TRBV27,TGTGCCAGCAGTGGGGACAGTTATTCCCCCCTCCACTTT,CASSGDSYSPLHF
TRBJ2-5,.,TRBD2,TRBV19,TGTGCCAGTAGTAGTGGACTAGCGGGAGTTCAGTACTTC,CASSSGLAGVQYF
TRBJ1-1,.,TRBD1,TRBV7-8,TGTGCCAGCAGACCAGTGGCCGGGACAGGGGCGGAAGCTTTCTTT,CASRPVAGTGAEAFF
TRBJ1-1,.,TRBD1,TRBV2,TGTGCCAGCAGGGCGACAGGGGGCATCGGCACTGAAGCTTTCTTT,CASRATGGIGTEAFF
TRBJ1-4,.,.,TRBV7-9,TGTGCCAGCAGCCAGGGGCGGACTAATGAAAAACTGTTTTTT,CASSQGRTNEKLFF
TRBJ1-1,.,TRBD1,TRBV7-9,TGTGCCAGCAGCGAGGGACAGGGTGTGTCCCTATTT,CASSEGQGVSLF
TRBJ2-3,.,TRBD2,TRBV7-9,TGTGCCAGCAGCTCCCCCTCCGAGCGGGAGAGCACAGATACGCAGTATTTT,CASSSPSERESTDTQYF
TRBJ1-5,.,TRBD1,TRBV6-4,TGTGCCAGCAGCTCCGGGACAGGGCTTCAGCCCCAGCATTTT,CASSSGTGLQPQHF
TRBJ2-6,.,.,TRBV29-1,TGCAGCGTTCGGGTTGGGGCCAACGTCCTGACTTTC,CSVRVGANVLTF
TRBJ2-3,.,.,TRBV7-9,TGTGCCAGCAGCCCCCGTACTTCTTACACAGATACGCAGTATTTT,CASSPRTSYTDTQYF
TRBJ1-1,.,.,TRBV2,TGTGCCAGCAGTGGGAGGTCTGAAGCTTTCTTT,CASSGRSEAFF
TRBJ1-1,.,.,TRBV18,TGTGCCAGCTCACCACCGCCCGGGGGGGACGGAGCTTTCTTT,CASSPPPGGDGAFF
TRBJ2-1,.,.,TRBV5-1,TGCGCCAGCAGCCCTGACTTGGCCCGCAATGAGCAGTTCTTC,CASSPDLARNEQFF
TRBJ1-3,.,.,TRBV5-4,TGTGCCAGCAGCTTCGGAGGCCACTCGGGAAACACCATATATTTT,CASSFGGHSGNTIYF
TRBJ2-1,.,.,TRBV5-1,TGCGCCAGCAGCTTGGAATTGGGGGGCAATGAGCAGTTCTTC,CASSLELGGNEQFF
TRBJ2-5,few,TRBD1,TRBV7-8,TGTGCCAGCATGGATGCGACAGGGCCATGGCAGACCCAGTACTTC,CASMDATGPWQTQYF
TRBJ1-2,.,.,TRBV4-1,TGCGCCAGCAGCCAAATCGGGAACAGGAGGGAGGGCTACACCTTC,CASSQIGNRREGYTF
TRBJ2-1,few,.,TRBV5-1,TGCGCCAGCAGCTTTCGTGGCCAGAACAATGAGCAGTTCTTC,CASSFRGQNNEQFF
TRBJ1-1,.,.,TRBV6-6,TGTGCCAGCAGTCAGTCCCCAGGGCGAACTGAAGCTTTCTTT,CASSQSPGRTEAFF
TRBJ2-7,.,TRBD2,TRBV28,TGTGCCACTACTAGCGGGAGAACCTACGAGCAGTACTTC,CATTSGRTYEQYF
TRBJ2-7,.,TRBD2,TRBV18,TGTGCCAGCTCACCCACCCGGGCGGGAGGGCCGGGCGAGCAGTACTTC,CASSPTRAGGPGEQYF
TRBJ1-6,.,.,TRBV9,TGTGCCAGCAGCGGGGACTTATCTTCACCCCTCCACTTT,CASSGDLSSPLHF
TRBJ1-1,.,.,TRBV7-9,TGTGCCAGCAGCTTAGGGGGGGGGAACACTGAAGCTTTCTTT,CASSLGGGNTEAFF
TRBJ1-2,.,.,TRBV2,TGTGCCAGCAGACCTAGGCAGGGGATCGTCTACTATGGCTACACCTTC,CASRPRQGIVYYGYTF
TRBJ2-7,.,TRBD2,TRBV6-4,TGTGTCAGCAGTGACTCCGGGACTAGGGCTACTCACTACGAGCAGTACTTC,CVSSDSGTRATHYEQYF
TRBJ2-3,.,.,TRBV29-1,TGCAGCGTTGTTGGACGCCACCGGGGTACAGATACGCAGTATTTT,CSVVGRHRGTDTQYF
TRBJ2-1,.,.,TRBV7-3,TGTGCCAACAGCTTAAATTCCGCGGGCTCCTACAATGAGCAGTTCTTC,CANSLNSAGSYNEQFF
TRBJ2-1,.,.,TRBV15,TGTGCCACCAGCAGACCGAGACTAGACAGGGCCCATGAGCAGTTCTTC,CATSRPRLDRAHEQFF
TRBJ1-2,.,.,TRBV5-5,TGTGCCAGCAGCTTGGCGGCAGGATACAACTATGGCTACACCTTC,CASSLAAGYNYGYTF
TRBJ1-1,.,TRBD1,TRBV7-9,TGTTCCAGCAGCTCCCCGACAGGGGGAGACACTGAAGCTTTCTTT,CSSSSPTGGDTEAFF
TRBJ2-2,few,TRBD1,TRBV15,TGTGCCACCAGCGGCTACAGGGGTAGGGGGGAGCTGTTTTTT,CATSGYRGRGELFF
TRBJ1-1,.,.,TRBV6-4,TGTGCCAGCAGTGAAAGGGGGAACACTGAAGCTTTCTTT,CASSERGNTEAFF
TRBJ2-1,once,TRBD2,TRBV6-5,TGTGCCAGCTCTGGACTAGCGGGAGGCTACAATGAGCAGTTCTTC,CASSGLAGGYNEQFF
TRBJ2-1,.,.,TRBV5-1,TGCGCCAGCAGCCCGGGGGTAGCGAGCAATGAGCAGTTCTTC,CASSPGVASNEQFF
TRBJ1-1,.,.,TRBV6-1,TGTGCCAGCAGTTGGGGATGGACAGAAAACACTGAAGCTTTCTTT,CASSWGWTENTEAFF
TRBJ1-1,few,.,TRBV4-2,TGTGCCAGCAGCCGCGCACAGTTCGGAGGCACTGAAGCTTTCTTT,CASSRAQFGGTEAFF
TRBJ1-2,.,.,TRBV7-9,TGTGCCAGCAGCTCCAATTATTTCGGGGTTTTC,CASSSNYFGVF
TRBJ2-7,.,.,TRBV7-2,TGTGCCAGCCGCTTCCGGGGGATAAGCTACGAGCAGTACTTC,CASRFRGISYEQYF
TRBJ2-1,.,TRBD2,TRBV14,TGTGCCAGCAGCCAATCTGGGAGGGGTAGAAATGAGCAGTTCTTC,CASSQSGRGRNEQFF
TRBJ1-2,.,.,TRBV6-5,TGTGCCAGCAGTTACTCTGGCAGGGTGGGTGGCTACACCTTC,CASSYSGRVGGYTF
TRBJ2-4,.,TRBD2,TRBV5-1,TGCGCCAGCAGTCCCTCGCGGGGGAGTAACATTCAGTACTTC,CASSPSRGSNIQYF
TRBJ2-7,.,.,TRBV13,TGTGCCAGCAGCTTAGGGCGTAACGAGCAGTACTTC,CASSLGRNEQYF
TRBJ1-5,once,.,TRBV5-6,TGTGCCAGCAGCTTGGCGACGACAGCCGGCAATCAGCCCCAGCATTTT,CASSLATTAGNQPQHF
TRBJ2-7,once,TRBD1,TRBV7-9,TGTGCCAGCAGCCTCCGGGACAGGACGTACGAGCAGTACTTC,CASSLRDRTYEQYF
TRBJ2-7,.,TRBD1,TRBV9,TGTGCCAGCAGCCGGGACAGGGGCGCCTACGAGCAGTACTTC,CASSRDRGAYEQYF
TRBJ2-2,.,.,TRBV7-3,TGTGCCAGCAGCTTAATGGGGGGAACCGGGGAGCTGTTTTTT,CASSLMGGTGELFF
TRBJ1-1,.,.,TRBV6-5,TGTGCCATCTTTGAATTGCCCAGGGTGGACACTGAAGCTTTCTTT,CAIFELPRVDTEAFF
TRBJ2-1,.,.,TRBV7-8,TGTGCCAGCAGCCCCCGTGGTGGCGGAAGCTCCTACAATGAGCAGTTCTTC,CASSPRGGGSSYNEQFF
TRBJ1-2,.,.,TRBV9,TGTGCCAGCAGCGTAGTAGTCGGACAGTCATATGGCTACACCTTC,CASSVVVGQSYGYTF
TRBJ1-5,.,.,TRBV11-3,TGTGCCAGCTTCGATCAGCCCCAGCATTTT,CASFDQPQHF
TRBJ2-1,.,.,TRBV11-2,TGTGCCAGCAGCTCCGGGGTGGGGTTGGGGAATGAGCAGTTCTTC,CASSSGVGLGNEQFF
TRBJ1-4,.,.,TRBV5-1,TGCGTCAGCAGCGAAACAGGGCCTGGGGAAAAACTGTTTTTT,CVSSETGPGEKLFF
TRBJ2-3,.,.,TRBV7-9,TGTGCCAGCACCGCGGCAGGGCGCACAGATACGCAGTATTTT,CASTAAGRTDTQYF
TRBJ1-5,.,TRBD1,TRBV18,TGTGCCAGCTCACTCGGGACAGGCAATCAGCCCCAGCATTTT,CASSLGTGNQPQHF